Listed here is a single T cell receptor (beta chain). The antigen remains unidentified. This sample was included in a study of shared clonotypes between healthy human individuals. Study conclusions and caveats: As a rule, naive subsets had a larger estimated richness than memory subsets. Limitation of the genetic and exposure-history diversity represented came from the few donors. The generation probabilities recorded for non-shared clonotypes fell below those of clonotypes shared by all four donors. Across a handful of donors, naive CD4 shared 5% to 5.5%, naive CD8 more than 3%, memory CD4 approximately 2.5%, memory CD8 0.4%.

Trimming cost V 5 bases and J 6 bases, with 11 bases left between them. Germline V gene data show CDR1 as SEHNR and CDR2 as FQNEAQ (reference sequence). The CDR3 is 12 residues long. The assay was immunoSEQ multiplex PCR, and TCRdb's table has in-frame clones only and misses some. Here the sample spans roughly 2,500,000 clones, over 85% being singletons. The receptor was isolated from a man aged 18 to 30 in good health. Some clones in this sample may be carry-over from other donors' samples. Sample: naive CD4+ T cells from PBMCs. Subset indicated: CD45RA+ positively selected. This sequence joins TRBV7-9 and TRBJ2-7; D uncertain. CDR3 amino acids: CASSDPGREQYF. The DNA for the CDR3 is TGTGCCAGCAGCGACCCTGGGCGCGAGCAGTACTTC.